These T cell receptor beta chains were read from a single sample in a study of vaccination effects on CD4 cells after COVID-19. Method: immunoSEQ multiplex PCR; TCRdb's copy keeps in-frame clones and lacks some. The sample consists of 35,000 to 45,000 clones, about two thirds of them appearing once. The antigens for these receptors are not known. Sequences were derived from CD4+ T cells from PBMCs cultured with HCoV-NL63 spike peptides, sampled before COVID-19 vaccination. These receptors all stem from a human donor who had a prior SARS-CoV-2 infection. Both conserved end residues are part of each CDR3. The D gene is left open where the match is weak. Not every row has a clone size; where given, it reads once, few, many or a size class.

abundance,d_gene,v_gene,j_gene,CDR3aa,CDR3nt
once,TRBD1,TRBV5-1,TRBJ1-1,CASSRDRELNTEAFF,TGCGCCAGCAGCCGGGACAGGGAATTGAACACTGAAGCTTTCTTT
-,-,TRBV5-1,TRBJ1-4,CASSLGTGREKLFF,TGCGCCAGCAGCCTGGGGACGGGGCGTGAAAAACTGTTTTTT
few,TRBD2,TRBV5-1,TRBJ2-2,CASSLETSGANTGELFF,TGCGCCAGCAGCTTGGAGACTAGCGGGGCGAACACCGGGGAGCTGTTTTTT
-,TRBD2,TRBV6-6,TRBJ2-7,CASSRTGTSGRWEQYF,TGTGCCAGCAGTCGAACCGGGACTAGCGGGAGGTGGGAGCAGTACTTC
-,TRBD2,TRBV19,TRBJ2-2,CASSISGTSGTGELFF,TGTGCCAGTAGTATATCCGGGACTAGCGGCACCGGGGAGCTGTTTTTT
-,-,TRBV9,TRBJ2-5,CASSVVASQETQYF,TGTGCCAGCAGCGTAGTTGCTAGCCAGGAGACCCAGTACTTC
-,TRBD2,TRBV24-1,TRBJ2-3,CATSDFGTSADTQYF,TGTGCCACCAGTGATTTCGGGACTAGCGCGGATACGCAGTATTTT
-,-,TRBV5-1,TRBJ1-1,CASSPDLGTEAFF,TGCGCCAGCAGCCCGGACCTGGGAACTGAAGCTTTCTTT
-,-,TRBV4-2,TRBJ1-2,CASSQDTGWVISANYGYTF,TGTGCCAGCAGCCAAGATACCGGATGGGTAATATCGGCTAACTATGGCTACACCTTC
-,-,TRBV18,TRBJ1-1,CASSVGRTHTEAFF,TGTGCCAGCTCAGTGGGACGTACTCACACTGAAGCTTTCTTT
few,-,TRBV5-6,TRBJ1-2,CASSRGPMGGYTF,TGTGCCAGCAGCCGAGGACCCATGGGGGGCTACACCTTC
-,TRBD1,TRBV25-1,TRBJ1-4,CASSEPTGPNEKLFF,TGTGCCAGCAGTGAGCCGACAGGGCCTAATGAAAAACTGTTTTTT
-,TRBD1,TRBV4-2,TRBJ1-6,CASSQVPLAGGSSPLHF,TGTGCCAGCAGCCAAGTCCCTCTGGCAGGGGGTTCGTCACCCCTCCACTTT
-,-,TRBV4-1,TRBJ1-4,CASSQWGWGRNEKLFF,TGCGCCAGCAGCCAATGGGGGTGGGGTCGTAATGAAAAACTGTTTTTT
-,TRBD1,TRBV5-1,TRBJ1-1,CASSRGTGEAFF,TGCGCCAGCAGCAGAGGGACAGGTGAAGCTTTCTTT
-,-,TRBV11-2,TRBJ1-4,CASSPRRIGAGEKLFF,TGTGCCAGCAGCCCCAGGCGAATTGGGGCCGGGGAAAAACTGTTTTTT
-,-,TRBV9,TRBJ2-7,CASSPQVGLEAYEQYF,TGTGCCAGCAGCCCCCAAGTTGGGTTAGAAGCCTACGAGCAGTACTTC
-,-,TRBV6-5,TRBJ2-2,CASSINPDGELFF,TGTGCCAGCAGTATCAACCCGGACGGGGAGCTGTTTTTT
-,-,TRBV6-7,TRBJ1-2,CASSYSRQVHYGYTF,TGTGCCAGCAGTTACTCGAGACAGGTCCACTATGGCTACACCTTC
once,TRBD1,TRBV5-6,TRBJ2-1,CASSHTTGSSYNEQFF,TGTGCCAGCAGCCATACGACAGGGAGCTCCTACAATGAGCAGTTCTTC
-,-,TRBV24-1,TRBJ2-7,CATRVREQYF,TGTGCCACCAGGGTTAGAGAGCAGTACTTC
few,-,TRBV7-2,TRBJ2-7,CASSLAYRTGGREQYF,TGTGCCAGCAGCTTAGCCTACAGGACTGGGGGGAGGGAGCAGTACTTC
-,TRBD1,TRBV19,TRBJ1-2,CASSRSQGDYGYTF,TGTGCCAGTAGTAGGAGTCAGGGGGACTATGGCTACACCTTC
-,TRBD2,TRBV5-4,TRBJ2-3,CASSPQRELDTQYF,TGTGCCAGCAGCCCCCAGCGGGAGTTAGATACGCAGTATTTT
-,-,TRBV2,TRBJ2-5,CASSPPHPGQYF,TGTGCCAGCAGCCCCCCCCATCCGGGGCAGTACTTC
-,TRBD2,TRBV29-1,TRBJ2-7,CSVSSGSSYEQYF,TGCAGCGTTTCGAGCGGGAGTTCCTACGAGCAGTACTTC
-,TRBD1,TRBV5-8,TRBJ1-2,CASSRDRGGYGYTF,TGTGCCAGCAGCAGGGACAGGGGAGGCTATGGCTACACCTTC
-,-,TRBV30,TRBJ1-4,CAWSRVTNEKLFF,TGTGCCTGGAGTAGGGTGACTAATGAAAAACTGTTTTTT
-,TRBD1,TRBV19,TRBJ2-7,CASSIATGAYEQYF,TGTGCCAGTAGTATAGCGACAGGGGCCTACGAGCAGTACTTC
-,-,TRBV20-1,TRBJ2-1,CSASESAYNEQFF,TGCAGTGCTAGTGAGTCAGCGTACAATGAGCAGTTCTTC
few,-,TRBV7-3,TRBJ2-7,CASSLQAGDRGEQYF,TGTGCCAGCAGCTTACAGGCAGGCGACCGGGGCGAGCAGTACTTC
-,TRBD1,TRBV12-3/TRBV12-4,TRBJ2-5,CASTRGRLETQYF,TGTGCCAGCACTAGGGGGCGCTTAGAGACCCAGTACTTC
few,TRBD2,TRBV11-1,TRBJ2-7,CASSLLAGATYEQYF,TGTGCCAGCAGCTTACTAGCGGGGGCCACCTACGAGCAGTACTTC
few,-,TRBV5-1,TRBJ2-3,CASSAGSTDTQYF,TGCGCCAGCAGCGCCGGTAGCACAGATACGCAGTATTTT
once,-,TRBV11-3,TRBJ2-5,CASSRPGLGRETQYF,TGTGCCAGCAGCCGACCGGGCCTAGGGCGGGAGACCCAGTACTTC
-,TRBD2,TRBV4-1,TRBJ2-1,CASSQGLAGVRGRVGEQFF,TGCGCCAGCAGCCAAGGACTAGCGGGGGTCCGCGGGAGAGTAGGTGAGCAGTTCTTC